Following are 15 T cell receptor beta chains from one sample sequenced in a study of shared clonotypes between healthy human individuals. TCRdb keeps only in-frame clones here, not all; method: immunoSEQ multiplex PCR. The top ten clones hold under 13% of a sample with fewer than 400,000 clones, over 65% of them seen once. Source material: memory CD4+ T cells sorted from blood. Subset specified: CD45RA-negative fraction. The receptors here all came from a young man in good health.

The rearrangement uses TRBV5-6 and TRBJ2-6; D uncertain. The CDR3 consists of 16 residues. Germline CDR1 is SGHDT and CDR2 is YYEEEE. V was cut by 7 bases and J by 3 bases, with 17 bases left in between. CDR3 nucleotide sequence: TGTGCCAGCCAGTCCCCGATGGGGATTGGGGCCAACGTCCTGACTTTC. This encodes CASQSPMGIGANVLTF.

This chain links TRBV4-3 with TRBJ2-7; 13 nucleotides align to TRBD2. Trimming at V came to 5 bases and at J to 4 bases, leaving 5 bases not matched to a gene. The CDR3 has 15 residues. Germline lookup yields CDR1 LGHNA and CDR2 YSLEER. CDR3 sequence (DNA): TGCGCCAGCAGCGAGAGGACTAGCGGGGGATACGAGCAGTACTTC. It translates to CASSERTSGGYEQYF.

The chain carries TRBV4-1 and TRBJ2-2; D gene uncertain. The V gene lost 0 bases and the J gene lost 7 bases, with 6 bases spanning the gap. Germline loops: CDR1 MGHRA, CDR2 YSYEKL. This CDR3 has 13 residues. CDR3 loop: CASSQERYGELFF. DNA for the CDR3: TGCGCCAGCAGCCAAGAGCGGTACGGGGAGCTGTTTTTT.

The chain joins TRBV11-3 to TRBJ2-1; TRBD2 matches at 7 bases. CDR1 and CDR2 (germline): SGHNT, YENEEA. The CDR3 runs 16 residues. After removal of 4 bases from V and 3 bases from J, the junction contained 9 bases not matched to a gene. The CDR3 DNA is TGTGCCAGCAGCTCGAGAGCGGGACTGAGCTACAATGAGCAGTTCTTC. Protein sequence: CASSSRAGLSYNEQFF. The full variable domain, rest sourced from reference TRBV11-3 and TRBJ2-1, is EAGVVQSPRYKIIEKKQPVAFWCNPISGHNTLYWYLQNLGQGPELLIRYENEEAVDDSQLPKDRFSAERLKGVDSTLKIQPAELGDSAVYLCASSSRAGLSYNEQFFGPGTRLTVL.

The genes are TRBV7-3 and TRBJ2-1; no definite D call. V lost 4 bases and J lost 9, with 13 bases in between. Germline V gene data show CDR1 as SGHTA and CDR2 as FQGTGA. CDR3 length: 13 residues. The CDR3 sequence: CASSSTRVAEQFF. DNA for the CDR3: TGTGCCAGCAGCTCCACACGGGTCGCTGAGCAGTTCTTC.

The chain joins TRBV2 to TRBJ2-4; no clear D gene. The CDR3 loop spans 12 amino acids. V was trimmed by 3 bases and J by 6 bases, leaving 6 bases between them. Germline CDR1 SNHLY, CDR2 FYNNEI. CDR3 residues: CASSDDRNIQYF. CDR3 bases: TGTGCCAGCAGTGACGACCGAAACATTCAGTACTTC.

The chain links TRBV6-1 to TRBJ1-2; D is unresolved. The germline V gene has CDR1 MNHNS and CDR2 SASEGT. The CDR3 is made up of 13 amino acids. V lost 8 bases to trimming and J lost 2 bases, with 12 bases between them. The CDR3 nucleotides are TGTGCCAGCCGCGCAGATGAGAACTATGGCTACACCTTC. It yields the protein CASRADENYGYTF.

V usage is TRBV4-3 and J usage is TRBJ2-5; tentative D call: TRBD2 (5 bases). Germline-derived CDR1 and CDR2 are LGHNA and YSLEER. The V gene lost 0 bases and the J gene lost 9 bases, with 17 bases spanning the gap. This CDR3 is 15 amino acids long. The CDR3 DNA reads as TGCGCCAGCAGCCAAGATAGGGCAGGACCGAGGGCCCAGTACTTC. It yields the protein CASSQDRAGPRAQYF.

The chain carries TRBV19 and TRBJ1-5; a weak D match, TRBD1 (6 bases). The ends were cut back, 9 bases at V and 11 bases at J, with 20 bases in the middle. The CDR3 is made up of 13 amino acids. The germline gives CDR1 LNHDA, CDR2 SQIVND (reference sequence). The CDR3 DNA reads as TGTGCCAGCCAAGGACAGACGAATACGGCCCAGCATTTT. Its translation: CASQGQTNTAQHF.

The chain carries TRBV5-4 and TRBJ2-1; 8 nucleotides match TRBD1. This CDR3 spans 18 amino acids. Germline-derived CDR1 and CDR2 are SGHNT and YYREEE (reference sequence). Trimming removed 0 bases from V and 1 base from J; junction bases left unmatched: 9. CDR3 in amino acids: CASSLAGGGQGSYNEQFF. CDR3 bases: TGTGCCAGCAGCTTGGCGGGCGGTGGACAGGGATCCTACAATGAGCAGTTCTTC.

This chain's CDR3 is CASSTPVTEKLFF. CDR3 nucleotide sequence: TGTGCCAGCAGTACGCCCGTAACGGAAAAACTGTTTTTT. This chain joins TRBV6-1 and TRBJ1-4; D ambiguous. The CDR3 extends over 13 amino acids. V lost 5 bases, J lost 8 bases, and 12 bases lay in between. Germline V gene lookup returns CDR1 MNHNS and CDR2 SASEGT.

There are many counts of this clone. The CDR3 nucleotides are TGTGCCAGCTCACCAGTCGTCAGCGTAGACTATGGCTACACCTTC. This translates into CASSPVVSVDYGYTF. The V and J genes are TRBV18 and TRBJ1-2; D gene ambiguous. V was pared by 2 bases and J by 3 bases, with 13 bases between. CDR3 length: 15 amino acids. Germline V gene data show CDR1 as KGHSH and CDR2 as LQKENI.

The V gene is TRBV14, the J gene TRBJ2-5, with D unclear. With 4 bases removed from V and 5 bases from J, the gap between germline ends came to 5 bases. CDR1 is SGHDN and CDR2 is FVKESK in the germline V gene. The CDR3 runs 11 residues. For the CDR3, the DNA is TGTGCCAGCAGCCTCACGGAGACCCAGTACTTC. Protein sequence: CASSLTETQYF.

J is TRBJ2-2 and V is TRBV9; D might be TRBD2 (6 bases). This CDR3 region has 15 residues. Germline CDR1 SGDLS, CDR2 YYNGEE. Trimming removed 2 bases at V and 1 base at J, with 9 bases between. The CDR3 nucleotides are TGTGCCAGCAGCGTTTCCGGGGGGAACACCGGGGAGCTGTTTTTT. The encoded protein is CASSVSGGNTGELFF.

The chain has TRBV28 and TRBJ2-1; D unresolved. Germline V CDR1 and CDR2: MDHEN, SYDVKM. V lost 5 bases and J 7 bases, leaving 12 bases between the germline ends. This CDR3 is built from 13 residues. The CDR3 region is CASSPSVVNEQFF. The CDR3 DNA is TGTGCCAGCAGTCCATCCGTGGTAAATGAGCAGTTCTTC.